Below, 12 T cell receptor beta chains from the same sample are listed, as sequenced in a study of shared clonotypes between healthy human individuals (dated by TCRdb to about 2020). The library relied on the immunoSEQ multiplex PCR assay. TCRdb holds this immuneACCESS table with in-frame rearrangements only. Some clones are missing; in checked studies, unresolved V genes explain under half, and the rest has no known cause. This sample comprises about 2.3 million clones, around 93% of them detected only once. The top ten constitute 0.3% to 0.4% of the sample. Sequenced material: naive CD4+ T cells from PBMCs. Per the publication, the cell subset or site label means: CD45RA+ positively selected. The receptor set was obtained from a man aged 18 to 29 in good health. Some clones in this sample may be carry-over from other donors' samples.

V gene TRBV5-8 combines with J gene TRBJ1-5; 7 nucleotides line up with TRBD1. Germline V gives CDR1 SGHTS, CDR2 YDEGEE. The CDR3 runs 18 residues. V shed 2 bases, J shed 0 bases, and the junction held 11 bases outside the gene matches. This CDR3 is CASSFRDRNFDSNQPQHF. The CDR3 region has the DNA TGTGCCAGCAGCTTCCGGGACAGAAACTTCGATAGCAATCAGCCCCAGCATTTT.

CDR3 DNA sequence: TGTGCCAGCAGCAAGGGACTAGCCTACGAGCAGTACTTC. Its protein product is CASSKGLAYEQYF. The chain links TRBV4-2 to TRBJ2-7, with 8 positions matching TRBD2. The junction had 2 bases not matched to a gene; V was cut back by 5 bases and J by 2 bases. This CDR3 spans 13 amino acids. Germline CDR1 LGHNA, CDR2 YNFKEQ.

The chain carries TRBV4-3 and TRBJ1-3, with 9 bases aligning to TRBD1. V trimming: 0 bases; J trimming: 4 bases; junction bases outside the gene matches: 7. The CDR3 has 17 amino acids. Germline CDR1 is LGHNA and CDR2 is YSLEER. CDR3 residues: CASSQDWGGTGGNTIYF. CDR3 sequence (DNA): TGCGCCAGCAGCCAAGATTGGGGTGGGACAGGGGGAAACACCATATATTTT.

The chain recombines TRBV7-9 with TRBJ2-7, with 7 bases lining up with TRBD1. Germline loops: CDR1 SEHNR, CDR2 FQNEAQ (reference sequence). This CDR3 is 13 amino acids long. The V and J ends lost 5 bases and 7 bases, in that order; junction bases with no gene match: 8. In DNA form, the CDR3 reads TGTGCCAGCAGCCTGATGGTACAGGGGGAGCAGTACTTC. Encoded protein: CASSLMVQGEQYF.

The rearrangement uses TRBV20-1 and TRBJ2-7; D not resolved. CDR1 is DFQATT, CDR2 SNEGSKA, per germline (reference sequence). The CDR3 contains 9 residues. CDR3 in amino acids: CNWKSEQYF. CDR3 in DNA: TGCAACTGGAAGAGCGAGCAGTACTTC.

This clone was observed a handful of times. V gene TRBV6-5 combines with J gene TRBJ1-1, with 9 bases identical to TRBD1. Germline values: CDR1 MNHEY, CDR2 SVGAGI. The CDR3 has 15 residues. V shed 6 bases and J 0 bases; nucleotides not matched to a gene: 5. The CDR3 sequence is CASRDRGFMNTEAFF. For the CDR3, the DNA is TGTGCCAGCAGGGACAGGGGTTTCATGAACACTGAAGCTTTCTTT.

In regard to this clone: Additional DNA sequences in this sample encode the identical CDR3. The rearrangement uses TRBV29-1 and TRBJ2-7, with D tentatively TRBD1 (6 bases). Deletions cut 4 bases from V and 0 bases from J, with 7 bases between. Germline V gene sequence: CDR1 SQVTM, CDR2 ANQGSEA. The CDR3 is made up of 12 amino acids. CDR3 amino acids: CSVGQDSYEQYF. In DNA form, the CDR3 reads TGCAGCGTTGGACAGGACTCCTACGAGCAGTACTTC.

This clone was recorded once. This chain joins TRBV7-9 and TRBJ2-2; the match to TRBD2 covers 8 bases. The germline V gene has CDR1 SEHNR and CDR2 FQNEAQ (reference sequence). This CDR3 is 18 amino acids long. Losses at the gene ends were 5 bases for V and 5 bases for J; bases not matched to a gene: 16. CDR3 residues: CASSPHSLAGVKTGELFF. The CDR3 bases are TGTGCCAGCAGCCCCCACTCTCTAGCGGGCGTCAAAACCGGGGAGCTGTTTTTT.

This chain connects TRBV2 to TRBJ2-2, with a tentative D call TRBD1 (6 bases). Germline loops: CDR1 SNHLY, CDR2 FYNNEI. CDR3 length: 16 amino acids. With 2 bases removed from V and 2 bases from J, the gap between germline ends came to 12 bases. This CDR3 reads CASSEQGTLNTGELFF. As DNA, the CDR3 is TGTGCCAGCAGTGAACAGGGGACCCTAAACACCGGGGAGCTGTTTTTT.

The chain recombines TRBV5-1 with TRBJ2-2; D perhaps matches TRBD1 (5 bases). Germline V gives CDR1 SGHRS, CDR2 YFSETQ. With 3 bases removed from V and 1 base from J, the gap between germline ends came to 16 bases. This CDR3 has 17 residues. DNA for the CDR3: TGCGCCAGCAGCTGGGGCCCATTGGGCGAGAACACCGGGGAGCTGTTTTTT. As protein: CASSWGPLGENTGELFF.

V and J are TRBV7-2 and TRBJ2-1, with a weak D call TRBD2 (6 bases). This CDR3 comprises 17 residues. CDR1 is SGHTA, CDR2 FQGNSA, per germline. Trimming left V 2 bases short and J 2 bases short, with 16 bases between. The chain's CDR3 is CASSLRLGSPTYNEQFF. CDR3 in DNA: TGTGCCAGCAGCTTACGGCTCGGGAGTCCTACCTACAATGAGCAGTTCTTC.

The chain links TRBV29-1 to TRBJ2-3; the D is unclear. This CDR3 is built from 11 residues. The V gene lost 7 bases and the J gene lost 2 bases, with 7 bases spanning the gap. Germline lookup yields CDR1 SQVTM and CDR2 ANQGSEA. Here the CDR3 reads CSGVHTDTQYF. The CDR3 nucleotides read TGCAGCGGCGTACACACAGATACGCAGTATTTT.